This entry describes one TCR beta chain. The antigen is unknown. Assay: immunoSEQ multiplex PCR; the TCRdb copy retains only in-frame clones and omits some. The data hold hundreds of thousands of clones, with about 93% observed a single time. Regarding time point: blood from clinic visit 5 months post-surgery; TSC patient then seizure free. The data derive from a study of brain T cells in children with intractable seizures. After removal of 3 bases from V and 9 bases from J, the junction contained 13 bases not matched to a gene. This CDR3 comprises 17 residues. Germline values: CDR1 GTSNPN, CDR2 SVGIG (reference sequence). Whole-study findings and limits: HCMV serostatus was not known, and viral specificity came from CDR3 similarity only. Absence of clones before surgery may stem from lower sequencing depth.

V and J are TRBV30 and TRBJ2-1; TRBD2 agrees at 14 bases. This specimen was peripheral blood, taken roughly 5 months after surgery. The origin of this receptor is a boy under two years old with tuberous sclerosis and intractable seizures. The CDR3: CAWREYRGTSGSGEQFF. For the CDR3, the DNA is TGTGCCTGGAGAGAATACCGAGGGACTAGCGGGAGTGGTGAGCAGTTCTTC.